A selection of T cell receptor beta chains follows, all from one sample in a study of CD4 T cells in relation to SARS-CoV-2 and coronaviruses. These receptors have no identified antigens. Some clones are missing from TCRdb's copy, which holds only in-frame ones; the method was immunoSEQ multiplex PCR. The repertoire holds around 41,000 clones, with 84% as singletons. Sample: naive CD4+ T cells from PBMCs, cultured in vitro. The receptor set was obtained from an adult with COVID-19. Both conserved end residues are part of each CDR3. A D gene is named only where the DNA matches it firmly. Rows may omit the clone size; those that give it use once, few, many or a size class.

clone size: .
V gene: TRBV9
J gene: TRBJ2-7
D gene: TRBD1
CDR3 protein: CASSGTGGQYF
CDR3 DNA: TGTGCCAGCAGCGGCACAGGGGGGCAGTACTTC

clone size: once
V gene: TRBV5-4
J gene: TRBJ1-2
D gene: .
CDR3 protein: CASSLGAAKPLFGYTF
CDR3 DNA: TGTGCCAGCAGCTTGGGGGCGGCGAAACCTCTATTTGGCTACACCTTC

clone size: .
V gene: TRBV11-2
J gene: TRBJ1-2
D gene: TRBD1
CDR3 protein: CASSLEGQGNYGYTF
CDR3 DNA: TGTGCCAGCAGCTTAGAGGGACAGGGCAACTATGGCTACACCTTC

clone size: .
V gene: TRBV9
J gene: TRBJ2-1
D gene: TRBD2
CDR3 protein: CASSPRPPGLADNEQFF
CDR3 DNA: TGTGCCAGCAGCCCACGACCCCCGGGACTAGCGGACAATGAGCAGTTCTTC

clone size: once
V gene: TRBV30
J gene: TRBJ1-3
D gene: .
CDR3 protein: CAWSLTRFFGNTIYF
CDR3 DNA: TGTGCCTGGAGTTTGACCCGGTTCTTTGGAAACACCATATATTTT

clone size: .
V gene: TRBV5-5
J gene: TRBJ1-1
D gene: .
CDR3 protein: CASSQRLVETEAFF
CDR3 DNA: TGTGCCAGCAGCCAACGCCTCGTGGAGACTGAAGCTTTCTTT

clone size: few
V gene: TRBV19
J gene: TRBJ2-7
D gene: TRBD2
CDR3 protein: CASSQGRLAGGPYEQYF
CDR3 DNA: TGTGCCAGTAGCCAGGGGAGACTAGCGGGAGGACCCTACGAGCAGTACTTC

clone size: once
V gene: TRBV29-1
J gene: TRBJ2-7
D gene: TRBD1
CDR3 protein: CSAAGTGKYEQYF
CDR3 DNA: TGCAGCGCAGCCGGGACAGGGAAATACGAGCAGTACTTC

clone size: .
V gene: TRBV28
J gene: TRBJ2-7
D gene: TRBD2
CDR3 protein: CASSLTSGTSEQYF
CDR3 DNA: TGTGCCAGCAGTTTAACTAGCGGGACCTCCGAGCAGTACTTC

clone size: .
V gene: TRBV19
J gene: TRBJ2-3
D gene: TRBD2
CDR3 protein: CASSSRAIPGLAGGPDTQYF
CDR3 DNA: TGTGCCAGTAGTTCCCGCGCGATACCTGGACTAGCGGGAGGGCCAGATACGCAGTATTTT

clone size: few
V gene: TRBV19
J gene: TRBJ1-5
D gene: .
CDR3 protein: CASSVQVDQPQHF
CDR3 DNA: TGTGCCAGTAGTGTACAGGTCGATCAGCCCCAGCATTTT

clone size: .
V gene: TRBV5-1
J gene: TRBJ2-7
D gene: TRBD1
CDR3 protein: CASSSPGQETYEQYF
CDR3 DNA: TGCGCCAGCAGCTCACCCGGACAGGAAACCTACGAGCAGTACTTC

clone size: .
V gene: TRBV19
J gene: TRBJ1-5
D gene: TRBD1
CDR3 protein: CASSPRQGAVGQPQHF
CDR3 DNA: TGTGCCAGTAGCCCCCGGCAGGGGGCGGTGGGTCAGCCCCAGCATTTT

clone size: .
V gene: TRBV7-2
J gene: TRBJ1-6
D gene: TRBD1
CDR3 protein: CASSWDRGGNSPLHF
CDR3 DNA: TGTGCCAGCAGCTGGGACAGGGGAGGTAATTCACCCCTCCACTTT